The 32 T cell receptor beta chains in this list originate from one sample, sequenced in a study of cytomegalovirus exposure and HLA in healthy donors. The PCR ran on 60 Vbeta and 13 Jbeta primers. Method: immunoSEQ multiplex PCR; TCRdb's copy keeps in-frame clones and lacks some. The table has 150,000 to 200,000 clones, approximately 83% seen once. The specimen was PBMCs. The receptors were gathered from a boy between 2 and 10 years old in good health and CMV-seronegative.

This clone was seen just once. The CDR3 protein is CAWVTVNYGYTF. The CDR3, as DNA: TGTGCCTGGGTGACAGTTAACTATGGCTACACCTTC. The chain joins TRBV30 to TRBJ1-2; weak D call: TRBD1 (5 bases). The CDR3 is 12 amino acids. Deletions cut 5 bases from V and 1 base from J, with 8 bases between. The germline gives CDR1 GTSNPN, CDR2 SVGIG (reference sequence).

Points on this clone: In the same sample, other DNA sequences code for this CDR3. J is TRBJ2-1 and V is TRBV7-6, with 14 bases aligning to TRBD2. CDR3 size: 16 residues. The J segment lost 7 bases and the V segment lost 3 bases, leaving 5 bases of the junction unmatched. The germline CDR1 and CDR2 sequences are SGHVS and FNYEAQ. The CDR3 is CASSLGWTSGRNEQFF. The CDR3 DNA reads TGTGCCAGCAGCTTGGGGTGGACTAGCGGGAGGAATGAGCAGTTCTTC.

This clone was seen more than once but under ten times. The chain links TRBV7-8 to TRBJ1-2; 7 nucleotides match TRBD1. The V gene end was trimmed by 1 base and the J gene end by 6 bases; junction bases not matched to a gene: 5. This CDR3 is built from 14 residues. Germline-derived CDR1 and CDR2 are SGHVS and FQNEAQ. The CDR3 loop is CASSLGLGTDGYTF. CDR3 coding DNA: TGTGCCAGCAGCTTAGGGCTTGGGACAGATGGCTACACCTTC.

In its sample, this clone was seen a few times. The chain recombines TRBV30 with TRBJ1-3; possible D gene TRBD1, 6 bases. Trimming removed 2 bases from V and 1 base from J, with 9 bases in between. The CDR3 is made up of 14 amino acids. The germline gives CDR1 GTSNPN, CDR2 SVGIG (reference sequence). CDR3 amino acids: CAWSPDRSGNTIYF. The CDR3 DNA is TGTGCCTGGAGTCCCGACAGGTCTGGAAACACCATATATTTT. The whole variable domain, filled in from reference TRBV30 and TRBJ1-3, reads SQTIHQWPATLVQPVGSPLSLECTVEGTSNPNLYWYRQAAGRGLQLLFYSVGIGQISSEVPQNLSASRPQDRQFILSSKKLLLSDSGFYLCAWSPDRSGNTIYFGEGSWLTVV.

J is TRBJ2-3 and V is TRBV19, with D possibly being TRBD2 (6 bases). Germline loops: CDR1 LNHDA, CDR2 SQIVND (reference sequence). Trimming cost V 7 bases and J 0 bases, with 11 bases left between them. The CDR3 contains 14 residues. The CDR3, as DNA: TGTGCCAGTAAAGAGACTAGAAGCACAGATACGCAGTATTTT. Translated: CASKETRSTDTQYF.

The chain uses TRBV6-4 and TRBJ2-1; 8 bases fit TRBD1. Germline CDR1 and CDR2: MRHNA and SNTAGT. Germline trimming cut 0 bases from V and 9 bases from J; bases unmatched to any gene: 1. This CDR3 has 13 amino acids. The DNA of the CDR3 is TGTGCCAGCAGTGACTCGGGGACAGGTGAGCAGTTCTTC. It yields the protein CASSDSGTGEQFF.

The chain couples TRBV6-5 to TRBJ2-1; TRBD2 agrees at 8 bases. CDR3 length equals 13 residues. CDR1 MNHEY and CDR2 SVGAGI come from the germline V gene. The J segment lost 8 bases and the V segment lost 6 bases, leaving 6 bases of the junction unmatched. The CDR3 protein is CASSQAGVDEQFF. Here the CDR3 DNA reads TGTGCCAGCAGCCAAGCGGGAGTCGATGAGCAGTTCTTC.

The chain couples TRBV11-2 to TRBJ2-1; D remains ambiguous. V lost 5 bases and J lost 0, with 11 bases in between. The V gene's germline CDR1 is SGHAT and CDR2 FQNNGV. This CDR3 has 15 amino acids. This CDR3 is CASSPPLPSYNEQFF. CDR3 nucleotides: TGTGCCAGCAGCCCCCCCCTACCCTCCTACAATGAGCAGTTCTTC.

Points on this clone: At one boundary the junction diverges from the germline segment, which might be a read error. The chain combines TRBV5-6 with TRBJ1-1; D gene uncertain. There are 13 residues in the CDR3. Germline V gene data show CDR1 as SGHDT and CDR2 as YYEEEE. The CDR3 DNA is TGTGCCAGCAGCTTGTTCGGGAACGCTGAAGCTTTCTTT. This sequence encodes CASSLFGNAEAFF.

The chain is built from TRBV5-8 and TRBJ1-6, with TRBD1 identical over 12 bases. CDR1 and CDR2 (germline): SGHTS, YDEGEE. V lost 2 bases and J lost 9; bases outside the gene matches: 6. This CDR3 is built from 16 residues. CDR3 amino acids: CASSFFSGQGASPLHF. The CDR3, as DNA: TGTGCCAGCAGCTTCTTTTCGGGACAGGGGGCTTCACCCCTCCACTTT.

This sequence joins TRBV12-5 and TRBJ2-5, with 10 bases lining up with TRBD1. The ends lost 1 base at V and 5 bases at J; junction bases unmatched: 7. Per germline, CDR1 LGHNT and CDR2 FRNRAP. The CDR3 runs to 16 residues. The CDR3 here is CASGLATGTGVETQYF. In nucleotides, the CDR3 is TGTGCTAGTGGTTTGGCCACCGGGACAGGGGTTGAGACCCAGTACTTC.

This sequence joins TRBV7-9 and TRBJ1-2; D is uncertain. V lost 5 bases and J 3 bases, leaving 10 bases between the germline ends. Looked up from germline, CDR1 is SEHNR and CDR2 is FQNEAQ (reference sequence). The CDR3 is made up of 13 amino acids. CDR3 residues: CASSDGIYYGYTF. CDR3 nucleotides: TGTGCCAGCAGCGACGGGATTTACTATGGCTACACCTTC.

The chain has TRBV4-3 and TRBJ1-1; 7 positions agree with TRBD1. The V gene end was trimmed by 0 bases and the J gene end by 12 bases; junction bases not matched to a gene: 4. CDR3 length: 12 residues. Germline-derived CDR1 and CDR2 are LGHNA and YSLEER. The CDR3 sequence is CASSQDRGVTFF. As DNA, the CDR3 is TGCGCCAGCAGCCAAGACAGGGGGGTAACTTTCTTT.

This sequence joins TRBV6-6 and TRBJ1-1; 10 bases line up with TRBD1. The CDR3 consists of 16 residues. Germline V gene data show CDR1 as MNHNY and CDR2 as SVGAGI (reference sequence). Trimming removed 7 bases from V and 2 bases from J; junction bases left unmatched: 10. The CDR3 sequence: CASTPGQGPTNTEAFF. The DNA for the CDR3 is TGTGCCAGCACCCCGGGACAGGGGCCTACCAACACTGAAGCTTTCTTT.

CDR3 sequence (DNA): TGTGCCTGGAGTGTAACAACTGAAGCTTTCTTT. As protein: CAWSVTTEAFF. The chain is built from TRBV30 and TRBJ1-1; D remains ambiguous. Germline CDR1 is GTSNPN and CDR2 is SVGIG (reference sequence). The CDR3 is 11 residues long. V lost 0 bases and J lost 5, with 4 bases in between.

The chain recombines TRBV9 with TRBJ2-2; 9 nucleotides line up with TRBD2. The V gene end was trimmed by 4 bases and the J gene end by 7 bases; junction bases not matched to a gene: 11. Germline V CDR1 and CDR2: SGDLS, YYNGEE. This CDR3 contains 16 residues. This CDR3 is CASSPRGTSMSGELFF. CDR3 nucleotides: TGTGCCAGCAGCCCAAGGGGGACTAGCATGAGCGGGGAGCTGTTTTTT. Using reference TRBV9 and TRBJ2-2 for the parts outside the CDR3, the full variable domain is DSGVTQTPKHLITATGQRVTLRCSPRSGDLSVYWYQQSLDQGLQFLIQYYNGEERAKGNILERFSAQQFPDLHSELNLSSLELGDSALYFCASSPRGTSMSGELFFGEGSRLTVL.

This rearrangement joins TRBV2 to TRBJ2-1; 8 bases fit TRBD2. V trimming: 4 bases; J trimming: 5 bases; junction bases outside the gene matches: 10. This CDR3 region has 16 residues. CDR1 SNHLY and CDR2 FYNNEI come from the germline V gene. The CDR3 sequence is CASSARTSLPHNEQFF. CDR3 sequence (DNA): TGTGCCAGCAGTGCGCGGACTAGCCTACCCCACAATGAGCAGTTCTTC.

The chain recombines TRBV7-8 with TRBJ2-6; 8 bases line up with TRBD2. Losses at the gene ends were 4 bases for V and 2 bases for J; bases not matched to a gene: 1. CDR1 and CDR2 (germline): SGHVS, FQNEAQ. This CDR3 spans 15 amino acids. The CDR3: CASSSGGAGANVLTF. The CDR3 region has the DNA TGTGCCAGCAGCTCCGGGGGGGCTGGGGCCAACGTCCTGACTTTC.

This clone appeared a single time. The chain links TRBV9 to TRBJ2-5, with 9 bases fitting TRBD2. The J call may be in error: the DNA end matches TRBJ2-7 better. The germline V gene has CDR1 SGDLS and CDR2 YYNGEE. The CDR3 spans 17 residues. The chain's CDR3 is CASSPEGASGALDEQYF. DNA for the CDR3: TGTGCCAGCAGCCCAGAGGGGGCTAGCGGGGCCTTGGACGAGCAGTACTTC.

This rearrangement joins TRBV4-3 to TRBJ2-5; tentatively, D is TRBD1 (6 bases). With 4 bases removed from V and 5 bases from J, the gap between germline ends came to 17 bases. CDR1 and CDR2 (germline): LGHNA, YSLEER. The CDR3 runs to 15 residues. The CDR3 DNA follows: TGCGCCAGCAGCCTAGGAGTAGGGACAAGGGAGACCCAGTACTTC. It is translated as CASSLGVGTRETQYF.

Written as DNA, the CDR3 is TGCAGCGTCGGGGAGACCCAGTACTTC. It encodes CSVGETQYF. V is TRBV29-1 and J is TRBJ2-5; D is ambiguous. V lost 6 bases to trimming and J lost 5 bases, with 4 bases between them. From germline, CDR1 is SQVTM and CDR2 ANQGSEA. The CDR3 has 9 residues.

The V call is TRBV18, the J call TRBJ1-4; TRBD1 aligns across 8 bases. Germline CDR1 and CDR2: KGHSH and LQKENI. The CDR3 totals 14 residues. The V gene end was trimmed by 3 bases and the J gene end by 6 bases; junction bases not matched to a gene: 3. CDR3 coding DNA: TGTGCCAGCTCACCGACAGGGGAGTATGAAAAACTGTTTTTT. The encoded protein is CASSPTGEYEKLFF.

The V gene is TRBV5-4, the J gene TRBJ2-7; D is perhaps TRBD2 (5 bases). The CDR3 has 13 amino acids. V lost 4 bases and J 7 bases, leaving 15 bases between the germline ends. CDR1 is SGHNT, CDR2 YYREEE, per germline (reference sequence). The CDR3 loop is CASSQDLRGEQYF. The CDR3 DNA follows: TGTGCCAGCAGCCAGGACTTGAGAGGTGAGCAGTACTTC.

This chain uses TRBV4-1 with TRBJ1-2; D is possibly TRBD1 (5 bases). Between the trimmed V and J ends, which lost 1 base and 4 bases, there was a span of 19 bases. This CDR3 contains 17 residues. CDR1 MGHRA and CDR2 YSYEKL come from the germline V gene. DNA for the CDR3: TGCGCCAGCAGCCAAGTTCCCGAGGGACTGGCGAGCTATGGCTACACCTTC. As protein: CASSQVPEGLASYGYTF.

This clone appeared once. The J gene is TRBJ2-1, the V gene TRBV2; D is perhaps TRBD1 (5 bases). The CDR3 consists of 16 residues. The germline gives CDR1 SNHLY, CDR2 FYNNEI. V gave up 6 bases and J gave up 2 bases, with 17 bases separating them. CDR3 coding DNA: TGTGCCAGCAGAGTCGACAGTATAAGCCCCTACAATGAGCAGTTCTTC. Its translation is CASRVDSISPYNEQFF.

V and J are TRBV19 and TRBJ1-1; D ambiguous. V was shortened by 7 bases and J by 4 bases, with 13 bases between the two germline ends. The length of the CDR3 is 13 residues. Germline loops: CDR1 LNHDA, CDR2 SQIVND (reference sequence). The CDR3 protein is CASKVWAGTEAFF. Written as DNA, the CDR3 is TGTGCCAGTAAGGTTTGGGCAGGCACTGAAGCTTTCTTT.

The J gene is TRBJ2-5, the V gene TRBV2; the match to TRBD2 covers 7 bases. CDR1 SNHLY and CDR2 FYNNEI come from the germline V gene. This CDR3 has 15 residues. V lost 2 bases, J lost 5 bases, and 8 bases stayed unmatched. The chain's CDR3 is CASSEFGSSGETQYF. CDR3 coding DNA: TGTGCCAGCAGTGAATTTGGGTCTAGCGGTGAGACCCAGTACTTC.

In this sample, this clone turned up a few times. This chain connects TRBV4-3 to TRBJ1-2, with 10 bases matching TRBD1. This CDR3 region has 14 residues. Germline V gene lookup returns CDR1 LGHNA and CDR2 YSLEER. The junction had 5 bases not matched to a gene; V was cut back by 3 bases and J by 7 bases. The CDR3 spells CASSQRGQGFGYTF. In DNA form, the CDR3 reads TGCGCCAGCAGCCAGAGGGGACAGGGGTTTGGCTACACCTTC.

This sequence joins TRBV6-5 and TRBJ2-7, with D perhaps TRBD2 (6 bases). Trimming left V 6 bases short and J 3 bases short, with 18 bases between. The CDR3 covers 15 residues. Germline V gene lookup returns CDR1 MNHEY and CDR2 SVGAGI. CDR3 residues: CASRRGLQVHYEQYF. The CDR3 region has the DNA TGTGCCAGCAGGCGGGGACTCCAGGTTCACTACGAGCAGTACTTC.

This chain connects TRBV7-2 to TRBJ2-3; TRBD2 matches at 7 bases. The germline V gene has CDR1 SGHTA and CDR2 FQGNSA. V lost 2 bases, J lost 3 bases, and 8 bases stayed unmatched. The CDR3 sequence is 16 residues long. The CDR3 nucleotides read TGTGCCAGCAGCTTATTGGTCTGGGGAGGGACAGATACGCAGTATTTT. The encoded protein is CASSLLVWGGTDTQYF.

The genes are TRBV27 and TRBJ1-6; TRBD1 is a possible D gene (5 bases). Trimming took 3 bases from V and 0 from J, leaving 15 bases between them. The CDR3 runs to 18 residues. Germline CDR1 is MNHEY and CDR2 is SMNVEV (reference sequence). CDR3 loop: CASSFATGLSSYNSPLHF. The CDR3 nucleotides read TGTGCCAGCAGTTTCGCCACAGGCCTAAGCTCCTATAATTCACCCCTCCACTTT.

This clone was observed a few times. The rearrangement links TRBV7-6 to TRBJ2-5; 7 nucleotides match TRBD1. V shed 2 bases and J 5 bases; nucleotides not matched to a gene: 17. Germline CDR1 SGHVS, CDR2 FNYEAQ. The CDR3 length is 18 residues. The DNA for the CDR3 is TGTGCCAGCAGCTTAATCCCCCCGTCACAGGGGTTGGGGGAGACCCAGTACTTC. This translates into CASSLIPPSQGLGETQYF.